The clone carrying this T cell receptor (beta chain) came up many times. No antigen is known for it. This sample was included in a study of human T cells and chemical hapten exposure. Study context: Subjects had 2% DPC placed on 2 cm by 2 cm of upper inner arm skin for sensitization.

Overall study findings and caveats: As patch test score rose, PT1 expanded TCR counts tended to rise as well.

Noted time point: pre-sensitization, week 0. As for treatment: therapeutic diphenylcyclopropenone sensitization with weekly scalp DPC. Sample donors consisted of patients with alopecia, aged 18 to 70 years, who were suitable for DPC. The CDR3 length is 14 residues. Germline lookup yields CDR1 DFQATT and CDR2 SNEGSKA (reference sequence). V was clipped by 6 bases and J by 4 bases; unmatched bases: 11. Each CDR3 protein gets one entry after TCRdb re-called the RACE reads with MiXCR. The table records about 380,000 distinct CDR3 sequences, about 5.1% of them present only once. The source material was whole blood, sampled in connection with sensitization to the hapten diphenylcyclopropenone (DPC). The clonotype was recovered from a woman aged 45-59 years with alopecia areata. Some clones in this sample may be carry-over from other donors' samples. The chain has TRBV20-1 and TRBJ1-1, with 7 nucleotides matching TRBD1. The CDR3 sequence is CSALYPGGSTEAFF. CDR3 nucleotides: TGCAGTGCCTTATATCCAGGGGGTAGCACTGAAGCTTTCTTT.